The source of this T cell receptor (beta chain) is a study of CD8 T cells in ankylosing spondylitis. This clonotype has at least ten counts. The J segment lost 4 bases and the V segment lost 7 bases, leaving 10 bases of the junction unmatched. Germline CDR1 SQVTM, CDR2 ANQGSEA. CDR3 size: 13 residues. Each CDR3 protein gets one entry after TCRdb re-called the 5' RACE reads with MiXCR. The sample consists of some 270,000 distinct CDR3 sequences, over 30% of them appearing once. This chain uses TRBV29-1 with TRBJ2-7, with 7 bases identical to TRBD1. This TCR was sampled from a male donor with ankylosing spondylitis or in good health (not recorded which). Sequencing used blood, either unsorted or a sorted T cell fraction (not recorded which). The CDR3 region has the DNA TGCAGCGCCATCAATCCCAGGGGGTACGAGCAGTACTTC. Translation gives CSAINPRGYEQYF.